This TCR beta chain was found in a study of blood T cell repertoires in COVID-19. Overall study context: T cells, B-cell-depleted T cells, or PBMCs provided the cDNA or gDNA that served as material.

Profiled with immunoSEQ multiplex PCR; TCRdb holds only in-frame clones, not every one. The sample lists 150,000 to 190,000 clones; approximately 79% were seen once. Looked up from germline, CDR1 is KGHSH and CDR2 is LQKENI. The CDR3 totals 14 residues. V lost 4 bases to trimming and J lost 4 bases, with 10 bases between them. Sequenced input: PBMCs or T cells enriched from blood (not recorded which). The rearrangement joins TRBV18 to TRBJ1-4; tentative D call: TRBD1 (5 bases). This clonotype originated in a man aged 50-59 years who had recovered from COVID-19. CDR3: CASSLGHGNEKLFF. As DNA, the CDR3 is TGTGCCAGCTCACTCGGACACGGTAATGAAAAACTGTTTTTT.